The T cell receptor beta chain under discussion was sequenced for a study of T-cell reconstitution after alpha-beta-depleted transplantation in children. This clonotype was detected only a few times. The antigen is not known. Germline CDR1 is MNHNS and CDR2 is SASEGT. Germline trimming cut 8 bases from V and 1 base from J; bases unmatched to any gene: 6. The CDR3 has 14 residues. Study findings and constraints: Reports say that about two months after transplant, the alpha-beta T cells came out of several hundred graft clones that had expanded. In some patients, recipient T cells and intrathymic progenitors surviving conditioning explained high day-60 diversity. A year had passed since transplant, and T-cell counts and diversity by then came mostly from newly produced T cells.

The TCRbeta library was prepared with unique molecular identifiers. Via MiXCR, TCRdb re-called the PCR reads, giving one row per CDR3 protein. This table has 300,000 to 400,000 distinct CDR3 sequences, roughly 16% appearing once. The sample was PBMCs, mostly from graft donor cells, taken 360 days after TCRalphabeta/CD19-depleted stem cell transplant. The receptor comes from a male patient between 2 and 10 years old who had a stem cell transplant for acute lymphoblastic leukemia, so the T cells may come from the graft donor. This rearrangement joins TRBV6-1 to TRBJ2-3, with 7 bases fitting TRBD2. CDR3 sequence: CASRREFGTDTQYF. The CDR3 DNA sequence: TGTGCCAGCCGGCGGGAGTTCGGCACAGATACGCAGTATTTT.